These 23 T cell receptor beta chains share one sample of origin, sequenced in a study of early T cells in non-severe SARS-CoV-2 infection. TCRdb reanalysed the 5' RACE reads using MiXCR and keeps one entry per CDR3 protein. The data show around 60,000 distinct CDR3 sequences, with about an eighth seen just once and approximately 10% held by the top ten. The sample consisted of whole blood. These receptors originate from an adult who was a healthcare worker with PCR-confirmed SARS-CoV-2 infection or an uninfected control (not recorded which).

This clonotype appeared many times. CDR3 in amino acids: CASSPTHLTGEKLFF. In DNA, the CDR3 is TGTGCCAGCAGTCCCACGCACCTGACAGGGGAGAAACTGTTTTTT. The chain carries TRBV6-5 and TRBJ1-4; 8 bases agree with TRBD1. Trimming at V came to 5 bases and at J to 11 bases, leaving 13 bases not matched to a gene. This CDR3 comprises 15 residues. Germline assignment: CDR1 MNHEY and CDR2 SVGAGI.

This clonotype was counted at least ten times. This chain links TRBV12-3 or TRBV12-4 with TRBJ1-2; D unresolved. V was clipped by 3 bases and J by 2 bases, with 13 bases between them. This CDR3 spans 15 amino acids. CDR3 loop: CASSFFNRKNYGYTF. The CDR3 DNA is TGTGCCAGCAGTTTTTTCAACAGAAAGAACTATGGCTACACCTTC.

J is TRBJ2-7 and V is TRBV10-2; D remains ambiguous. Germline values: CDR1 WSHSY, CDR2 SAAADI. Trimming pared 3 bases from V and 2 bases from J, leaving 11 bases between. The CDR3 covers 14 residues. The CDR3 nucleotides read TGCGCCAGCAGTGATTGGAACTCCACCTACGAGCAGTACTTC. This encodes CASSDWNSTYEQYF.

This clonotype was picked up a small number of times. The genes are TRBV4-2 and TRBJ2-3, with 8 bases lining up with TRBD2. The germline gives CDR1 LGHNA, CDR2 YNFKEQ. Unmatched junction bases numbered 10, after V lost 1 base and J lost 4 bases. CDR3 length equals 17 residues. This chain's CDR3 is CASSQAGHGGGSDTQYF. The CDR3 DNA follows: TGTGCCAGCAGCCAAGCGGGCCACGGCGGGGGGTCAGATACGCAGTATTTT.

V is TRBV11-3 and J is TRBJ2-7, with unresolved D. CDR1 is SGHNT and CDR2 is YENEEA in the germline V gene. Between the trimmed V and J ends, which lost 2 bases and 2 bases, there was a span of 4 bases. This CDR3 spans 12 amino acids. CDR3 in DNA: TGTGCCAGCAGCTTAAATACCTACGAGCAGTACTTC. Translating it yields CASSLNTYEQYF.

This clonotype appeared a few times. The V and J genes are TRBV10-2 and TRBJ2-3; TRBD2 matches at 11 bases. This CDR3 contains 15 residues. Germline V gene data show CDR1 as WSHSY and CDR2 as SAAADI. Trimming at V came to 4 bases and at J to 6 bases, leaving 6 bases not matched to a gene. CDR3 in DNA: TGCGCCAGCAGTGTTGTAGCGGGGGGGCGGGATACGCAGTATTTT. Its translation is CASSVVAGGRDTQYF.

This clonotype was counted at least ten times. CDR3: CASSPGVGWNEQFF. DNA for the CDR3: TGTGCCAGCAGCCCCGGGGTGGGTTGGAATGAGCAGTTCTTC. The chain joins TRBV12-3 or TRBV12-4 to TRBJ2-1, with a possible D match to TRBD2 (5 bases). Trimming shortened V by 6 bases and J by 7 bases, and 16 bases separated the two germline ends. This CDR3 contains 14 residues.

This chain connects TRBV7-8 to TRBJ2-3, with D hard to call. Deletions cut 4 bases from V and 1 base from J, with 9 bases between. This CDR3 is built from 14 residues. The germline CDR1 and CDR2 sequences are SGHVS and FQNEAQ. The CDR3 loop is CASSSTLGTDTQYF. Here the CDR3 DNA reads TGTGCCAGCAGCTCCACCTTAGGCACAGATACGCAGTATTTT.

This rearrangement joins TRBV7-9 to TRBJ2-2; TRBD2 agrees at 10 bases. Germline assignment: CDR1 SEHNR and CDR2 FQNEAQ (reference sequence). The J segment lost 0 bases and the V segment lost 4 bases, leaving 2 bases of the junction unmatched. The CDR3 loop spans 16 amino acids. The CDR3 coding sequence is TGTGCCAGCAGCTCCGGACTAGCGGCGAACACCGGGGAGCTGTTTTTT. Residues: CASSSGLAANTGELFF.

At least ten counts were recorded for this clonotype. The V call is TRBV27, the J call TRBJ1-5, with D unresolved. This CDR3 spans 12 amino acids. Germline CDR1 is MNHEY and CDR2 is SMNVEV (reference sequence). V was trimmed by 8 bases and J by 3 bases, leaving 8 bases between them. DNA for the CDR3: TGTGCCAGCGGGTGGAACAATCAGCCCCAGCATTTT. Translated, it gives CASGWNNQPQHF.

This clonotype was observed a few times. The genes are TRBV27 and TRBJ1-5; TRBD1 might be the D (6 bases). Germline V gene lookup returns CDR1 MNHEY and CDR2 SMNVEV (reference sequence). This CDR3 has 15 amino acids. V lost 10 bases and J lost 0, with 16 bases in between. CDR3 protein: CATASTGYSNQPQHF. In nucleotides, the CDR3 is TGTGCCACCGCCTCGACAGGATATAGCAATCAGCCCCAGCATTTT.

This clonotype was counted ten times or more. The chain links TRBV20-1 to TRBJ2-5; tentatively, D is TRBD1 (8 bases). The germline gives CDR1 DFQATT, CDR2 SNEGSKA (reference sequence). V lost 2 bases to trimming and J lost 6 bases, with 19 bases between them. The length of the CDR3 is 15 residues. In DNA, the CDR3 is TGCAGTGCTAGACCCTGGACAGGGAGGGTGCAGACCCAGTACTTC. Translation gives CSARPWTGRVQTQYF.

The chain links TRBV4-1 to TRBJ2-1; D assignment may be TRBD1 or TRBD2 (5 bases each). Per the germline V gene, CDR1 is MGHRA and CDR2 is YSYEKL. Deletions cut 2 bases from V and 5 bases from J, with 13 bases between. CDR3 length: 15 amino acids. The CDR3 loop reads CASSQNPGTNNEQFF. DNA for the CDR3: TGCGCCAGCAGCCAAAATCCAGGGACGAACAATGAGCAGTTCTTC.

This clonotype has more than one count but fewer than ten. The chain couples TRBV6-5 to TRBJ2-7; 11 positions agree with TRBD2. The CDR3 length is 16 residues. Per germline, CDR1 MNHEY and CDR2 SVGAGI. Unmatched junction bases numbered 11, after V lost 4 bases and J lost 6 bases. The CDR3 DNA sequence: TGTGCCAGCAGTTCTCCGACTAGCGGGGACCCTGGCGAGCAGTACTTC. Its protein product is CASSSPTSGDPGEQYF.

This clonotype was seen a few times. The chain recombines TRBV20-1 with TRBJ2-7; no firm D call. Germline V gives CDR1 DFQATT, CDR2 SNEGSKA (reference sequence). The CDR3 sequence is 13 residues long. The ends were cut back, 2 bases at V and 2 bases at J, with 10 bases in the middle. This CDR3 is CSARSAKTYEQYF. CDR3 bases: TGCAGTGCTAGATCGGCTAAGACCTACGAGCAGTACTTC.

Only a few counts were recorded for this clonotype. The rearrangement joins TRBV5-6 to TRBJ1-5; TRBD1 matches at 7 bases. Looked up from germline, CDR1 is SGHDT and CDR2 is YYEEEE. J lost 5 bases, V lost 2 bases, and 4 bases had no gene match. This CDR3 region has 14 residues. CDR3 nucleotides: TGTGCCAGCAGCTTCCAGGGGGTCCATCAGCCCCAGCATTTT. It is translated as CASSFQGVHQPQHF.

This clonotype has only a few counts. The chain joins TRBV7-2 to TRBJ2-3; D possibly corresponds to TRBD2 (5 bases). CDR1 and CDR2 (germline): SGHTA, FQGNSA. The CDR3 spans 14 residues. The V end lost 3 bases, the J end lost 1 base, and 8 bases lay between the germline ends. This chain's CDR3 is CASSFLRGTDTQYF. The CDR3 bases are TGTGCCAGCAGCTTCCTGCGGGGCACAGATACGCAGTATTTT.

This clonotype was seen more than once but under ten times. This chain links TRBV11-2 with TRBJ2-7; the D gene is possibly TRBD2 (5 bases). The length of the CDR3 is 13 residues. Germline CDR1 SGHAT, CDR2 FQNNGV. V was cut by 7 bases and J by 0 bases, with 10 bases left in between. The CDR3 nucleotides read TGTGCCAGCACCGGGGAGTCCTCCTACGAGCAGTACTTC. It encodes CASTGESSYEQYF.

CDR3 sequence: CASSYGQGSSYEQYF. The DNA for the CDR3 is TGTGCCAGCTCATACGGACAGGGGAGTTCCTACGAGCAGTACTTC. This chain uses TRBV18 with TRBJ2-7, with 9 bases identical to TRBD1. Trimming removed 5 bases from V and 1 base from J; junction bases left unmatched: 6. The germline V gene has CDR1 KGHSH and CDR2 LQKENI. This CDR3 has 15 residues.

This sequence joins TRBV27 and TRBJ2-5; tentatively, D is TRBD2 (5 bases). Germline CDR1 MNHEY, CDR2 SMNVEV (reference sequence). The CDR3 contains 13 residues. Trimming left V 2 bases short and J 4 bases short, with 8 bases between. CDR3 DNA sequence: TGTGCCAGCAGTTTAGACGAGGGAGAGACCCAGTACTTC. As protein: CASSLDEGETQYF.

The CDR3 nucleotides are TGTGCCAGCAGCCCCTATGACAGCAATGAGCAGTTCTTC. It encodes CASSPYDSNEQFF. The J gene is TRBJ2-1, the V gene TRBV27; perhaps TRBD1 as D (5 bases). V was cut by 6 bases and J by 6 bases, with 12 bases left in between. The CDR3 runs to 13 residues. The germline gives CDR1 MNHEY, CDR2 SMNVEV (reference sequence).

This clonotype came up a few times. V usage is TRBV5-6 and J usage is TRBJ1-2; D unresolved. Germline V gives CDR1 SGHDT, CDR2 YYEEEE. The CDR3 runs to 14 residues. V was pared by 3 bases and J by 8 bases, with 17 bases between. CDR3: CASSSYRRSEGYTF. The CDR3 nucleotides are TGTGCCAGCAGCTCCTACCGACGGTCGGAAGGCTACACCTTC.

The rearrangement joins TRBV3-1 to TRBJ1-2; 12 bases agree with TRBD1. Germline V CDR1 and CDR2: LGHDT, YNNKEL (reference sequence). This CDR3 is built from 15 residues. The junction had 7 bases not matched to a gene; V was cut back by 4 bases and J by 7 bases. CDR3 sequence reads: CASSPGQGAKAGYTF. The CDR3 nucleotides are TGTGCCAGCAGCCCGGGACAGGGGGCAAAGGCTGGCTACACCTTC. Full variable domain (outside the CDR3, taken from reference TRBV3-1 and TRBJ1-2): DTAVSQTPKYLVTQMGNDKSIKCEQNLGHDTMYWYKQDSKKFLKIMFSYNNKELIINETVPNRFSPKSPDKAHLNLHINSLELGDSAVYFCASSPGQGAKAGYTFGSGTRLTVV.